The present T cell receptor (beta chain) was sequenced within a study of T-cell reconstitution after alpha-beta-depleted transplantation in children. In its sample, this clonotype was seen a few times. Unique molecular identifiers were used in preparing the TCRbeta library. TCRdb passed the PCR reads through MiXCR, listing each CDR3 protein once. The sample lists about 480,000 distinct CDR3 sequences; around 13% were seen once. Germline values: CDR1 SNHLY, CDR2 FYNNEI. V lost 10 bases and J 4 bases, leaving 8 bases between the germline ends. The CDR3 spans 10 residues. The sequences come from PBMCs from the stem cell graft donor, collected from the stem cell graft. The TCR originated in a human donor who donated a stem cell graft to a child with combined immunodeficiency. The chain uses TRBV2 and TRBJ2-7, with a possible D match to TRBD2 (5 bases). The CDR3 loop reads CATGKYEQYF. In DNA, the CDR3 is TGTGCCACCGGGAAATACGAGCAGTACTTC.